The 14 T cell receptor beta chains below were found in one sample sequenced in a study of response to subunit inactivated influenza vaccine. In TCRdb, the RT-PCR reads were re-called with MiXCR into one record per CDR3 protein. This sample has just under 250,000 distinct CDR3 sequences, with 9% to 15% found just once. Sequencing was performed on non-naive T cells sorted from PBMCs, taken less than 15 days before vaccination. The receptors stem from a man in his fifties or sixties who received an inactivated influenza vaccine.

The chain links TRBV6-1 to TRBJ1-6; D remains ambiguous. This CDR3 comprises 16 residues. V lost 8 bases and J lost 0, with 14 bases in between. The germline gives CDR1 MNHNS, CDR2 SASEGT. In nucleotides, the CDR3 is TGTGCCAGCCGCCCGACCGGTGACTCCTATAATTCACCCCTCCACTTT. Protein sequence: CASRPTGDSYNSPLHF.

J is TRBJ2-3 and V is TRBV28; weak D call: TRBD2 (6 bases). V lost 5 bases and J 1 base, leaving 19 bases between the germline ends. Germline V gene lookup returns CDR1 MDHEN and CDR2 SYDVKM. The CDR3 contains 17 residues. The DNA of the CDR3 is TGTGCCAGCAGTACGCCGGGACTCGTAGAGGGCACAGATACGCAGTATTTT. Translated, it gives CASSTPGLVEGTDTQYF.

This clonotype was recorded many times. The chain couples TRBV28 to TRBJ1-5; a possible D gene is TRBD1 (5 bases). The CDR3 is 18 residues long. CDR1 and CDR2 (germline): MDHEN, SYDVKM. The V gene lost 7 bases and the J gene lost 0 bases, with 22 bases spanning the gap. The chain's CDR3 is CASTIGGLTGTSNQPQHF. For the CDR3, the DNA is TGTGCCAGCACCATTGGGGGACTGACTGGGACTAGCAATCAGCCCCAGCATTTT.

Written as DNA, the CDR3 is TGCAGTGCTAGCGTCCAGCAAGAGACCCAGTACTTC. It codes for CSASVQQETQYF. The chain joins TRBV20-1 to TRBJ2-5; D remains unclear. Trimming took 3 bases from V and 2 from J, leaving 7 bases between them. Germline values: CDR1 DFQATT, CDR2 SNEGSKA (reference sequence). The CDR3 is made up of 12 amino acids.

This clonotype was counted only a few times. The CDR3 loop is CAISEAGLVSGEQFF. The CDR3 DNA sequence: TGTGCCATCAGTGAAGCGGGACTAGTATCGGGTGAGCAGTTCTTC. V gene TRBV10-3 combines with J gene TRBJ2-1, with TRBD2 matching over 8 bases. This CDR3 has 15 residues. Trimming cost V 3 bases and J 9 bases; bases outside gene matches: 10. Germline values: CDR1 ENHRY, CDR2 SYGVKD.

This clonotype came up a few times. The chain employs TRBV20-1 and TRBJ2-1; D is tentatively TRBD1 or TRBD2 (5 bases each). The V end was cut by 6 bases, the J end by 4 bases, with 19 bases between. The length of the CDR3 is 15 residues. Germline lookup yields CDR1 DFQATT and CDR2 SNEGSKA (reference sequence). The chain's CDR3 is CSASKPGRRYNEQFF. CDR3 coding DNA: TGCAGTGCCTCAAAACCGGGACGGAGATACAATGAGCAGTTCTTC.

In this sample, this clonotype turned up many times. This chain connects TRBV7-2 to TRBJ2-5, with 11 positions matching TRBD2. The V segment lost 4 bases and the J segment 2 bases; nucleotides outside the gene matches: 9. Germline V gene lookup returns CDR1 SGHTA and CDR2 FQGNSA. This CDR3 is 17 amino acids long. CDR3 in amino acids: CASSWGTSGGFQETQYF. For the CDR3, the DNA is TGTGCCAGCAGCTGGGGAACTAGCGGGGGATTTCAAGAGACCCAGTACTTC. The whole variable domain, remainder taken from reference TRBV7-2 and TRBJ2-5, is GAGVSQSPSNKVTEKGKDVELRCDPISGHTALYWYRQSLGQGLEFLIYFQGNSAPDKSGLPSDRFSAERTGGSVSTLTIQRTQQEDSAVYLCASSWGTSGGFQETQYFGPGTRLLVL.

The chain uses TRBV25-1 and TRBJ2-1; D ambiguous. Germline-derived CDR1 and CDR2 are MGHDK and SYGVNS. This CDR3 spans 12 amino acids. V lost 2 bases and J lost 8, with 7 bases in between. The CDR3 here is CASSEIVYEQFF. In DNA form, the CDR3 reads TGTGCCAGCAGTGAAATCGTCTATGAGCAGTTCTTC.

Only a few counts were recorded for this clonotype. CDR3 amino acids: CASSLGQGGEKLFF. CDR3 sequence (DNA): TGTGCCAGCAGCCTCGGACAGGGCGGGGAAAAACTGTTTTTT. This chain joins TRBV7-8 and TRBJ1-4, with 8 positions matching TRBD1. The V segment lost 5 bases and the J segment 8 bases; nucleotides outside the gene matches: 7. Germline CDR1 is SGHVS and CDR2 is FQNEAQ. The CDR3 has 14 residues.

This clonotype came up many times. The rearrangement links TRBV24-1 to TRBJ2-2; 12 nucleotides align to TRBD2. The J segment lost 3 bases and the V segment lost 4 bases, leaving 14 bases of the junction unmatched. The germline CDR1 and CDR2 sequences are KGHDR and SFDVKD. CDR3 length: 20 residues. The CDR3 bases are TGTGCCACCAGTGACCCGACCCCTAGCGGGAGGGCCCTCGACACCGGGGAGCTGTTTTTT. This sequence encodes CATSDPTPSGRALDTGELFF.

A few counts support this clonotype. The rearrangement uses TRBV7-2 and TRBJ2-2, with D hard to call. There are 15 residues in the CDR3. V shed 1 base and J shed 6 bases, with 12 bases lying between them. Germline V gene lookup returns CDR1 SGHTA and CDR2 FQGNSA. The CDR3 loop is CASSLEPSVAGELFF. The CDR3 DNA follows: TGTGCCAGCAGCTTAGAGCCCTCGGTCGCCGGGGAGCTGTTTTTT.

The rearrangement uses TRBV12-3 or TRBV12-4 and TRBJ1-5, with no clear D. This CDR3 region has 13 residues. V lost 6 bases, J lost 4 bases, and 10 bases lay in between. Here the CDR3 reads CASSPTSNQPQHF. The CDR3 region has the DNA TGTGCCAGCAGCCCCACTTCTAATCAGCCCCAGCATTTT.

The chain recombines TRBV28 with TRBJ2-1, with D possibly TRBD1 on 6 matching bases. Germline V gives CDR1 MDHEN, CDR2 SYDVKM. V lost 4 bases and J lost 2, with 18 bases in between. The CDR3 is 17 amino acids. The CDR3 is CASSSPGAAQPYNEQFF. The CDR3 DNA sequence: TGTGCCAGCAGTTCACCAGGGGCCGCACAGCCCTACAATGAGCAGTTCTTC.

The sample holds a few counts of this clonotype. This chain connects TRBV27 to TRBJ1-6; D is unclear. This CDR3 is 13 amino acids long. Germline-derived CDR1 and CDR2 are MNHEY and SMNVEV (reference sequence). Trimming removed 2 bases at V and 9 bases at J, with 8 bases between. In DNA, the CDR3 is TGTGCCAGCAGTTTAGACCGCCCTTCACCCCTCCACTTT. As protein: CASSLDRPSPLHF.